This T cell receptor (beta chain) emerged from a study of T cells in localized non-small cell lung cancer (dated by TCRdb to 2018 to 2021). Describing the broader study: T cell repertoires of 236 early-stage NSCLC patients were analyzed, with tumors being compared against uninvolved tumor-adjacent lungs. The cohort was made up of 236 treatment-naive NSCLC patients whose localized lung tumors had been resected. Of the NSCLC patients, around 130 were male and about a hundred were female, and the mean age was approximately 64 years. Summary of the overall study and its limitations: Multi-region tumor sequencing was not performed, so intratumor heterogeneity could not be excluded. The highest T cell clonality was observed in uninvolved tumor-adjacent lung, where clonality exceeded that of tumor, suggesting that antigenic responses were more focused in uninvolved tumor-adjacent lung. Since the design was exploratory, TCR variables were selected using unadjusted p-values with no false-discovery rate correction. Higher blood T cell density associated with longer overall survival, while higher adjacent-lung clonality associated with shorter survival. A median of approximately 62 of the top 100 tumor clones turned up in the paired uninvolved adjacent lung, and 28 of those clones also ranked among the top 100 of that same adjacent lung.

At diagnosis, tumor, uninvolved tumor-adjacent lung and peripheral blood were collected and then preserved as a mix of FFPE and fresh-frozen material. For TCR repertoire profiling, the blood samples were analyzed as peripheral blood mononuclear cells. TCR beta CDR3 regions were sequenced from DNA using the immunoSEQ Assay. Regarding the original processing steps: To compute T cell density, TCR beta template counts were normalized to usable DNA, which was estimated by amplifying housekeeping genes. Richness was estimated with the preseqR package, extrapolating to 400,000 templates for PBMC samples and 120,000 templates for tissue samples. Clonality was defined as one minus Pielou's evenness. Differential abundance testing on productive amino-acid clonotypes, with a minimum total count of 5 and an alpha of 0.1, was used to identify tissue-enriched TCRs. The Jaccard Index and the Morisita Overlap Index were used to quantify repertoire overlap between compartments. GLIPH clustered TCR beta CDR3s with public tetramer-defined viral CDR3s; viral motifs required at least three viral sequences plus V-gene enrichment. Imported from immuneACCESS, the table was reduced by TCRdb to in-frame sequences with V and J called. These copies leave out some clones; in studies compared against another copy, an unresolved V gene accounts for under half, and the cause of the remainder is not known. V, J and clone size are taken as reported in that table, and D and trimming were inferred from the DNA itself. The sample has more than 12,000 clones on record, 80% to 85% of them singletons. The top ten hold 3.5% to 4.5% of the sample.

The CDR3 numbers 12 residues from cysteine through phenylalanine. Of all the DNA, just the CDR3 is kept, 36 bases in frame from base 1. Reading the germline V gene (reference sequence) gives CDR1 SEHNR and CDR2 FQNEAQ. Trimming takes 1 base from V and 8 bases from J, and the germline ends sit 8 bases apart. This clone was counted a few times. No cognate antigen has been identified for it. Base quality data are lacking; no much larger clone is found one base away. The chain joins TRBV7-9 to TRBJ1-2, with the identity of the D gene unclear. The TCR sequence derives from an older female donor with stage I squamous cell lung carcinoma. Sequencing used peripheral blood, obtained before any cancer treatment. CDR3 reads: CASSLGHMGYTF. The DNA sequence follows: TGTGCCAGCAGCTTAGGACATATGGGCTACACCTTC.